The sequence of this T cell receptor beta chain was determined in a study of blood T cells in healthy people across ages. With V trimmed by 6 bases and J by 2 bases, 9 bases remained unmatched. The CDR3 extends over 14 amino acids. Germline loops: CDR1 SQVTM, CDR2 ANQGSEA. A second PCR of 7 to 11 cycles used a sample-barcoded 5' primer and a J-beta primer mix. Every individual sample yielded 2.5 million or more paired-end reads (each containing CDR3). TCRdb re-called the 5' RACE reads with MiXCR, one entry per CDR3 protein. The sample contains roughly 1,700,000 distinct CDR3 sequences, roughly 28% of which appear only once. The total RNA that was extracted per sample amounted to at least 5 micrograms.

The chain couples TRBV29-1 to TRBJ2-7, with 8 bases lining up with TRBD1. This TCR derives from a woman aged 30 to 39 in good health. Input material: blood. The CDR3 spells CSVGPLQGAYEQYF. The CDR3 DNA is TGCAGCGTCGGCCCACTACAGGGGGCCTACGAGCAGTACTTC.